A few counts support the clone carrying this TCR beta chain. This CDR3 has 14 amino acids. The germline V and J ends were trimmed by 1 base and 1 base, with 8 bases remaining between them. CDR1 SGHDN and CDR2 FVKESK come from the germline V gene. RNA transcripts served as the template for amplifying TCR beta CDR3 regions. When the TCR CDR3 underwent first-round RT-PCR, the HTBI primer set was used. TCRdb reprocessed the multiplex PCR reads via MiXCR and lists one record per CDR3 protein. Of about 570,000 distinct CDR3 sequences listed, less than 15% are singletons. The sample comes from a study of T cells in Graves' hyperthyroidism and ophthalmopathy.

The clonotype originates from a woman in her 40s with Graves' hyperthyroidism. V gene TRBV14 combines with J gene TRBJ2-7; D gene unclear. Input material: blood. DNA of the CDR3: TGTGCCAGCAGCCAAGTCGGCGTTTCCTACGAGCAGTACTTC. Its protein product is CASSQVGVSYEQYF.